This is a list of T cell receptor beta chains from one sample in a study of T cells in Graves' hyperthyroidism and ophthalmopathy. One entry per CDR3 protein, called by TCRdb with MiXCR from the multiplex PCR reads. The sample lists fewer than 900,000 distinct CDR3 sequences, roughly a sixth seen once, with 16% in the top ten. Sequenced: blood. The receptors originated from a woman between 45 and 65 years old with Graves' hyperthyroidism that later progressed to Graves' ophthalmopathy. The CDR3 runs from the conserved cysteine through the conserved F or W. Fields, in order: CDR3 DNA, CDR3 protein, J gene, D gene, clone size, V gene. The D gene is left open where the match is weak. Clone size, where shown, is once, few, many, or a class for clones that have expanded.

TGCAGCGTTGCCAGGGCTTACCAAGAGACCCAGTACTTC,CSVARAYQETQYF,TRBJ2-5,-,-,TRBV29-1
TGTGCCAGCAGCTTAACCATAAAGGGGCGGGGTAACTATGGCTACACCTTC,CASSLTIKGRGNYGYTF,TRBJ1-2,-,few,TRBV7-6
TGCGCCAGCAGCCAAGTCGGTAGAGGGTACGACTCTGGAAACACCATATATTTT,CASSQVGRGYDSGNTIYF,TRBJ1-3,-,-,TRBV4-1
TGTGCCAGCAGCTTCAAACGGTTTTCACCCCTCCACTTT,CASSFKRFSPLHF,TRBJ1-6,-,-,TRBV7-3
TGTGCCAGCACCGATCCGCTTGGCAGGGGGTTAGGTGGCTACACCTTC,CASTDPLGRGLGGYTF,TRBJ1-2,TRBD1,-,TRBV2
TGTGCCAGCAGCGGGAGGCAGGCAACTGGAAACACCATATATTTT,CASSGRQATGNTIYF,TRBJ1-3,-,-,TRBV2
TGTGCCAGTAGTCCCCAAAGGGGGGGGGATGCTTTCTTT,CASSPQRGGDAFF,TRBJ1-1,-,-,TRBV19
TGTGCCAGCAGCTTAGCGACGGACGGTATGTCTGGCTACACCTTC,CASSLATDGMSGYTF,TRBJ1-2,-,-,TRBV7-9
TGTGCCAGCAGTCTCCACATGGACGGACAAGAGACCCAGTACTTC,CASSLHMDGQETQYF,TRBJ2-5,-,-,TRBV6-1
TGTGCCAGCTCACCACTATTGGATCAGCCCCAGCATTTT,CASSPLLDQPQHF,TRBJ1-5,-,few,TRBV18
TGTGCCAGCAGCGTAGAGGGGGCGCGAGGCACTGAAGCTTTCTTT,CASSVEGARGTEAFF,TRBJ1-1,TRBD1,many,TRBV9
TGTGCCAGCAGTTACCGACGGCACGACACTGAAGCTTTCTTT,CASSYRRHDTEAFF,TRBJ1-1,-,many,TRBV6-8
TGTGCCAGCAAGGAACACAGGGATAGCAATCAGCCCCAGCATTTT,CASKEHRDSNQPQHF,TRBJ1-5,-,-,TRBV6-2/TRBV6-3
TGTGCCAGCAGCGGATCCGGGACAGGGTTTGGCACTGAAGCTTTCTTT,CASSGSGTGFGTEAFF,TRBJ1-1,TRBD1,many,TRBV9
TGTGCCAGCAGTTTATTGTGGGGGCTGGATGGGCAGTTCTTC,CASSLLWGLDGQFF,TRBJ2-1,-,few,TRBV27
TGCGCCAGCAGAAACACAGGGGGCACTGAAGCTTTCTTT,CASRNTGGTEAFF,TRBJ1-1,TRBD1,many,TRBV5-1
TGCGCCAGCAGCCTCGGAGGGCAGGACTACGAGCAGTACTTC,CASSLGGQDYEQYF,TRBJ2-7,-,many,TRBV4-1
TGTGCCACCAGCAGAGGACAGGTGAGACAGCCCCAGCATTTT,CATSRGQVRQPQHF,TRBJ1-5,-,-,TRBV15
TGTGCCACCAGCAGAGATTCGGCGTTGTCCTACAATGAGCAGTTCTTC,CATSRDSALSYNEQFF,TRBJ2-1,-,-,TRBV15
TGTGCCAGCAGCTTAGCGCCAGGACAGGAGGATACGCAGTATTTT,CASSLAPGQEDTQYF,TRBJ2-3,TRBD1,-,TRBV7-9
TGTGCCAGCAGTTTATCGGGACATGGCTACACCTTC,CASSLSGHGYTF,TRBJ1-2,-,-,TRBV27
TGCGCCAGCAGCCAAGGGATCAGCGAAGAGACCCAGTACTTC,CASSQGISEETQYF,TRBJ2-5,-,-,TRBV4-1
TGTGCCAGCTCACCGTTCTCCGCACCTGACACTGAAGCTTTCTTT,CASSPFSAPDTEAFF,TRBJ1-1,-,many,TRBV18
TGCGCCAGCAGCTTGAGGACAGGGTCATACAATGAGCAGTTCTTC,CASSLRTGSYNEQFF,TRBJ2-1,TRBD1,-,TRBV5-1